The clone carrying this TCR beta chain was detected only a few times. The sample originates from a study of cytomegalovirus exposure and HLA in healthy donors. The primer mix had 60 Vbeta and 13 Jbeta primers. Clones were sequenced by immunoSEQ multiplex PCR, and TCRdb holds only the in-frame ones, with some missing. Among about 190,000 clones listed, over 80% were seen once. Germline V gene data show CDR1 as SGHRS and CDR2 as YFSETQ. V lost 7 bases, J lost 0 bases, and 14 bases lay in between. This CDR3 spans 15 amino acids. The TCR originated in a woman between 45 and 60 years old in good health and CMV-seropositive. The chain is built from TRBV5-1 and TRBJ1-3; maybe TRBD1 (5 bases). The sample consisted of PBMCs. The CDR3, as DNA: TGCGCCAGCGCCACCTCAGGGTACTCTGGAAACACCATATATTTT. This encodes CASATSGYSGNTIYF.